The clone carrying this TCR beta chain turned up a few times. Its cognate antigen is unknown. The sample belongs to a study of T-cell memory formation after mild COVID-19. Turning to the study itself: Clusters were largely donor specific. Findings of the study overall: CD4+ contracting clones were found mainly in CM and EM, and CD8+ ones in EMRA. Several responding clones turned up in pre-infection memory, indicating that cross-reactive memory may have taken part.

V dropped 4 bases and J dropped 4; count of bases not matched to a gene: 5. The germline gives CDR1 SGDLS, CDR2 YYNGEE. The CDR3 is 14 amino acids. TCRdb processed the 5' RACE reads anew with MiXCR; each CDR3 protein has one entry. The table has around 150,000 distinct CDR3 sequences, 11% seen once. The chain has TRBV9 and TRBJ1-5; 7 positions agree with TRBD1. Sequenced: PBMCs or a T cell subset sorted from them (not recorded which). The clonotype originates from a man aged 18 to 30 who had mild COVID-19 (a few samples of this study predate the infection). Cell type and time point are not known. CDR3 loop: CASSPRDRNQPQHF. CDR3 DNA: TGTGCCAGCAGCCCCCGGGACAGAAATCAGCCCCAGCATTTT.